This is a list of T cell receptor beta chains from one sample in a study of chemoradiotherapy in HPV16-positive cancers. Clones were sequenced by immunoSEQ multiplex PCR, and TCRdb holds only the in-frame ones, with some missing. The sample records about 22,000 clones, approximately 90% being singletons. Sequenced material: blood, taken from a patient who underwent chemoradiotherapy. Receptors originate from a human donor with HPV-associated anogenital cancer. Each CDR3 is given with its conserved first and last residue. D genes are given only for firm matches. Not every row has a clone size; where given, it reads once, few, many or a size class.

.	TRBJ1-1	TRBD1	TRBV30	TGTGCCTGGAGTAATTCAGGGACAGGGAAAGATGAAGCTTTCTTT	CAWSNSGTGKDEAFF
.	TRBJ1-2	.	TRBV5-6	TGTGCCAGCAGCCCTGAGTTGGACTATGGCTACACCTTC	CASSPELDYGYTF
.	TRBJ1-3	TRBD1	TRBV6-5	TGTGCCAGCAGTTACGGATCGGACAGGACTGGAAACACCATATATTTT	CASSYGSDRTGNTIYF
.	TRBJ2-5	TRBD2	TRBV28	TGTGCCAGCAGTGCTAGCGGGGGGGCAGGGTCGGAGACCCAGTACTTC	CASSASGGAGSETQYF
few	TRBJ1-5	TRBD1	TRBV30	TGTGCCTGGAGTGTGGGACAGGGAGTCAATCAGCCCCAGCATTTT	CAWSVGQGVNQPQHF
.	TRBJ2-3	.	TRBV18	TGTGCCAGCTCTTCCTACGCAGGGATTGATACGCAGTATTTT	CASSSYAGIDTQYF
.	TRBJ2-5	TRBD1	TRBV13	TGTGCCAGCAGCCCGGACAGGGATGAGACCCAGTACTTC	CASSPDRDETQYF
.	TRBJ1-1	.	TRBV10-3	TGTGCCATCAGTCCAGGGTCCTCTGAAGCTTTCTTT	CAISPGSSEAFF
.	TRBJ2-7	TRBD1	TRBV6-1	TGTGCCAGCAGTGAAACCGGGACAGGGGCGCACGAGCAGTACTTC	CASSETGTGAHEQYF
.	TRBJ1-1	TRBD1	TRBV5-1	TGCGCCAGCAGCCGGGACAGTATGAACACTGAAGCTTTCTTT	CASSRDSMNTEAFF
.	TRBJ2-2	TRBD2	TRBV4-2	TGTGCCAGCAGCCGTGCTTCGACTAGCGGGGGAACCGGGGAGCTGTTTTTT	CASSRASTSGGTGELFF
few	TRBJ1-2	.	TRBV30	TGTGCCTGGGACTTCGCTGTCGGCGGCTACACCTTC	CAWDFAVGGYTF
.	TRBJ1-3	.	TRBV6-1	TGTGCCAGCAGTGTTGGAAACACCATATATTTT	CASSVGNTIYF
.	TRBJ2-6	.	TRBV19	TGTGCCAGTAGTATAGGCGGACTGAAGACTGGGGCCAACGTCCTGACTTTC	CASSIGGLKTGANVLTF